This entry lists 16 T cell receptor beta chains sequenced from one sample in a study of T cells after yellow fever vaccination. TCRdb recomputed calls from the 5' RACE reads with MiXCR, one row per CDR3 protein. The repertoire has a few hundred thousand distinct CDR3 sequences, about 15% of them found once; the top ten carry approximately 15%. Sequenced here: PBMCs, sampled 4 to 6 days after the first yellow fever vaccination. The receptor set was obtained from a man aged 18 to 30 who received the YFV17D yellow fever vaccine.

This clonotype was counted at least ten times. The V call is TRBV5-1, the J call TRBJ2-2; D is undetermined. Trimming stripped 2 bases from V and 6 bases from J, with 8 bases between. The germline CDR1 and CDR2 sequences are SGHRS and YFSETQ. The CDR3 is made up of 13 amino acids. CDR3 sequence (DNA): TGCGCCAGCAGCTTAGGGTCATCCGGGGAGCTGTTTTTT. Its translation: CASSLGSSGELFF.

This clonotype was detected only a few times. The chain is built from TRBV10-3 and TRBJ2-5; D call uncertain. There are 14 residues in the CDR3. Germline CDR1 and CDR2: ENHRY and SYGVKD. V was cut by 0 bases and J by 0 bases, with 5 bases left in between. CDR3 sequence (DNA): TGTGCCATCAGTGAGTCTTCACACCAAGAGACCCAGTACTTC. It translates to CAISESSHQETQYF.

The genes are TRBV12-3 or TRBV12-4 and TRBJ2-7; a possible D gene is TRBD1 (7 bases). The ends were cut back, 3 bases at V and 8 bases at J, with 11 bases in the middle. The CDR3 contains 12 residues. CDR3 residues: CASSFAGQQQYF. DNA for the CDR3: TGTGCCAGCAGTTTCGCGGGACAGCAGCAGTACTTC.

This chain uses TRBV20-1 with TRBJ2-3; no reliable D call. Trimming removed 1 base at V and 6 bases at J, with 14 bases between. This CDR3 spans 14 amino acids. Germline V gives CDR1 DFQATT, CDR2 SNEGSKA (reference sequence). CDR3 sequence: CSARGPLGGDTQYF. The CDR3 nucleotides read TGCAGTGCTAGAGGTCCCCTTGGCGGTGATACGCAGTATTTT.

This clonotype appeared a few times. The CDR3 reads CASSPGAKTGGFNEQFF. CDR3 coding DNA: TGTGCCAGCAGCCCGGGTGCGAAGACAGGGGGCTTCAATGAGCAGTTCTTC. The chain couples TRBV5-5 to TRBJ2-1; 10 positions agree with TRBD1. The CDR3 has 17 residues. J lost 6 bases, V lost 4 bases, and 13 bases had no gene match. Germline assignment: CDR1 SGHKS and CDR2 YYEKEE (reference sequence).

This clonotype appeared a few times. The chain uses TRBV5-1 and TRBJ2-5, with 10 bases that match TRBD2. This CDR3 has 17 residues. V was pared by 2 bases and J by 5 bases, with 12 bases of the junction left unmatched. Germline V gene sequence: CDR1 SGHRS, CDR2 YFSETQ. CDR3 DNA: TGCGCCAGCAGCTTCGGGACTAGCGACATATCAGGGGAGACCCAGTACTTC. Protein: CASSFGTSDISGETQYF. The full variable domain, in which reference TRBV5-1 and TRBJ2-5 provide the parts outside the CDR3, is KAGVTQTPRYLIKTRGQQVTLSCSPISGHRSVSWYQQTPGQGLQFLFEYFSETQRNKGNFPGRFSGRQFSNSRSEMNVSTLELGDSALYLCASSFGTSDISGETQYFGPGTRLLVL.

The chain carries TRBV3-1 and TRBJ2-3, with TRBD2 identical over 11 bases. The V segment lost 4 bases and the J segment 4 bases; nucleotides outside the gene matches: 10. Germline values: CDR1 LGHDT, CDR2 YNNKEL (reference sequence). The CDR3 covers 17 residues. The CDR3 DNA reads TGTGCCAGCAGCCGCCTTAGCGGGGGGGCCTGGTCAGATACGCAGTATTTT. Translated: CASSRLSGGAWSDTQYF.

This clonotype showed up just a few times. The V and J genes are TRBV5-1 and TRBJ2-5, with D possibly TRBD1 on 5 matching bases. The V end lost 2 bases, the J end lost 5 bases, and 16 bases lay between the germline ends. The CDR3 runs to 15 residues. From germline, CDR1 is SGHRS and CDR2 YFSETQ. The CDR3 loop is CASSFSRVVRETQYF. Here the CDR3 DNA reads TGCGCCAGCAGCTTCAGCAGGGTAGTTCGGGAGACCCAGTACTTC.

This chain joins TRBV15 and TRBJ1-3; D is unresolved. The CDR3 is 15 residues long. Trimming shortened V by 3 bases and J by 0 bases, and 9 bases separated the two germline ends. Germline CDR1 LNHNV, CDR2 YYDKDF (reference sequence). Here the CDR3 DNA reads TGTGCCACCAGCAGCAGGATTAACTCTGGAAACACCATATATTTT. Amino acid sequence: CATSSRINSGNTIYF.

This clonotype was recorded a few times. The rearrangement links TRBV20-1 to TRBJ2-7; D might be TRBD1 or TRBD2, each matching 5 bases. This CDR3 contains 12 residues. The V and J ends lost 0 bases and 6 bases respectively, with 9 bases between them. Germline V gene data show CDR1 as DFQATT and CDR2 as SNEGSKA (reference sequence). In nucleotides, the CDR3 is TGCAGTGCTAGAGATAGAGGGGTCGAGCAGTACTTC. Protein product: CSARDRGVEQYF.

V and J are TRBV11-2 and TRBJ1-1, with D possibly matching TRBD1 (6 bases). The CDR3 has 12 amino acids. The germline V gene has CDR1 SGHAT and CDR2 FQNNGV. Trimming took 5 bases from V and 11 from J, leaving 15 bases between them. The DNA of the CDR3 is TGTGCCAGCAGCCCCGGGGGGCTAGTTGCTTTCTTT. It is translated as CASSPGGLVAFF.

As for this clonotype: A much larger clonotype is one base distant, so this may be a read error. This chain links TRBV5-1 with TRBJ2-5; D perhaps matches TRBD1 (6 bases). V lost 3 bases and J lost 5, with 14 bases in between. CDR1 and CDR2 from the germline V gene are SGHRS and YFSETQ. This CDR3 region has 14 residues. The CDR3 sequence is CASSSGQSWETQYF. The CDR3, as DNA: TGCGCCAGCAGCTCCGGACAGAGCTGGGAGACCCAGTACTTC.

J is TRBJ1-2 and V is TRBV28; unclear D gene. The V gene's germline CDR1 is MDHEN and CDR2 SYDVKM. The CDR3 consists of 12 residues. Deletions cut 6 bases from V and 0 bases from J, with 5 bases between. The CDR3 loop is CASREANYGYTF. The CDR3 bases are TGTGCCAGCAGGGAAGCTAACTATGGCTACACCTTC.

The chain is built from TRBV5-1 and TRBJ2-3; no clear D. Between the trimmed V and J ends, which lost 0 bases and 0 bases, there was a span of 11 bases. Looked up from germline, CDR1 is SGHRS and CDR2 is YFSETQ. The CDR3 is made up of 16 amino acids. CDR3 nucleotides: TGCGCCAGCAGCTTGGTAGGCAGTATAAGCACAGATACGCAGTATTTT. Residues: CASSLVGSISTDTQYF. Complete variable domain (other parts from reference TRBV5-1 and TRBJ2-3): KAGVTQTPRYLIKTRGQQVTLSCSPISGHRSVSWYQQTPGQGLQFLFEYFSETQRNKGNFPGRFSGRQFSNSRSEMNVSTLELGDSALYLCASSLVGSISTDTQYFGPGTRLTVL.

This chain joins TRBV5-4 and TRBJ2-3; 7 nucleotides line up with TRBD1. V was pared by 1 base and J by 4 bases, with 9 bases of the junction left unmatched. This CDR3 region has 16 residues. In germline, CDR1 is SGHNT, CDR2 YYREEE (reference sequence). The CDR3 loop is CASSLPQLGGSDTQYF. In nucleotides, the CDR3 is TGTGCCAGCAGCTTGCCCCAGCTAGGGGGCTCAGATACGCAGTATTTT.

This clonotype has a single count. This sequence joins TRBV6-6 and TRBJ1-1; TRBD1 aligns across 7 bases. The CDR3 sequence is 13 residues long. Unmatched junction bases numbered 1, after V lost 2 bases and J lost 4 bases. Looked up from germline, CDR1 is MNHNY and CDR2 is SVGAGI (reference sequence). The CDR3 loop reads CASSYGTATEAFF. Written as DNA, the CDR3 is TGTGCCAGCAGTTACGGGACAGCCACTGAAGCTTTCTTT.